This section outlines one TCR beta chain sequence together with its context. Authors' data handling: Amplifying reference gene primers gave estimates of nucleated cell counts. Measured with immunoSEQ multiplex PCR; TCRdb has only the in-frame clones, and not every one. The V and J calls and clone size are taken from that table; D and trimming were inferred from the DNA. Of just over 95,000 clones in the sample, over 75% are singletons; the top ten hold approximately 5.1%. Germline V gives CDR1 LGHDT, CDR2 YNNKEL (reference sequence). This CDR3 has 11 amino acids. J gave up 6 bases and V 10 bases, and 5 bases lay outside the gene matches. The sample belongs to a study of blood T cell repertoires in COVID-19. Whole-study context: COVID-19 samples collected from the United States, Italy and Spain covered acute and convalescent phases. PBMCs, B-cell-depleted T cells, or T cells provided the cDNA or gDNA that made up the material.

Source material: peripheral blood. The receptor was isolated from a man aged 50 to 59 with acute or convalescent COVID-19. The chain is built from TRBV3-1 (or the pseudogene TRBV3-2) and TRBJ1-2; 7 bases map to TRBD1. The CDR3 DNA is TGTGCCACACAGGGGATAGATGGCTACACCTTC. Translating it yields CATQGIDGYTF.